This TCR beta chain was captured by sequencing in a study of blood T cell repertoires in COVID-19. Data came from immunoSEQ multiplex PCR; TCRdb stores just in-frame clones and leaves some out. The sample records around 300,000 clones, roughly nine tenths being singletons. Germline lookup yields CDR1 KGHSH and CDR2 LQKENI. This CDR3 spans 15 amino acids. J lost 6 bases, V lost 4 bases, and 10 bases had no gene match. This clone was picked up one time. The source of this sequence is a middle-aged woman who had recovered from COVID-19. V gene TRBV18 combines with J gene TRBJ2-7, with 9 bases lining up with TRBD1. Sequencing used PBMCs or T cells enriched from blood (not recorded which). CDR3 sequence: CASSRIHGQGREQYF. CDR3 nucleotides: TGTGCCAGCTCACGAATACACGGACAGGGGCGCGAGCAGTACTTC.